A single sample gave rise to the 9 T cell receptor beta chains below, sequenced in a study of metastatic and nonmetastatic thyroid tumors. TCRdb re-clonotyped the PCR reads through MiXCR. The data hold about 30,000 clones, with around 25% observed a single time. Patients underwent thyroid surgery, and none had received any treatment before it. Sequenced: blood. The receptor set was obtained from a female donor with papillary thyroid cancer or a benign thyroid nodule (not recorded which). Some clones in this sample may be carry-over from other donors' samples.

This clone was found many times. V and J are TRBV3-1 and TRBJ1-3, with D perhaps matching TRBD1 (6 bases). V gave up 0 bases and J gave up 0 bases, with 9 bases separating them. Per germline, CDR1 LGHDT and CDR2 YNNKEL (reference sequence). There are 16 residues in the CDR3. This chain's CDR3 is CASSQDRGFSGNTIYF. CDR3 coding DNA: TGTGCCAGCAGCCAAGACAGGGGCTTCTCTGGAAACACCATATATTTT.

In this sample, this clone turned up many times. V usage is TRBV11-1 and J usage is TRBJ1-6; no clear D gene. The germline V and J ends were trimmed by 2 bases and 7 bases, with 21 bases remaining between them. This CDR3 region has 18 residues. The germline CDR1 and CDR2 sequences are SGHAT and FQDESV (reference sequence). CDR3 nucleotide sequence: TGTGCCAGCAGCTTAAGTGTCAGCCGACAAGCTACAAATTCACCCCTCCACTTT. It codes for CASSLSVSRQATNSPLHF.

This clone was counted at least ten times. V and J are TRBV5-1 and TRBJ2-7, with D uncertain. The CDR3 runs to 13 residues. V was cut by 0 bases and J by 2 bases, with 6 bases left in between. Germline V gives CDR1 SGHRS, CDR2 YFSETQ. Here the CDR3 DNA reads TGCGCCAGCAGCTTGGAGACACCCTACGAGCAGTACTTC. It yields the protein CASSLETPYEQYF.

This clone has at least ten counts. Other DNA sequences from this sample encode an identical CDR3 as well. The CDR3 is CASSYSSEAFF. In DNA, the CDR3 is TGTGCCAGCAGCTACAGCTCCGAAGCTTTCTTT. The gene calls are TRBV18 and TRBJ1-1; no clear D. Germline CDR1 reads KGHSH; CDR2 reads LQKENI. V lost 8 bases and J 8 bases, leaving 12 bases between the germline ends. The CDR3 sequence is 11 residues long.

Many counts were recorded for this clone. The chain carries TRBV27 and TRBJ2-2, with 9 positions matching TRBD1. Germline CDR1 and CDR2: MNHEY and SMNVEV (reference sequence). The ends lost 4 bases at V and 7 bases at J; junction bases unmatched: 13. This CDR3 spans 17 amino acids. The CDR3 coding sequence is TGTGCCAGCAGTTCCCTTGTGGGGACAGGGTTGGACGGGGAGCTGTTTTTT. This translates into CASSSLVGTGLDGELFF.

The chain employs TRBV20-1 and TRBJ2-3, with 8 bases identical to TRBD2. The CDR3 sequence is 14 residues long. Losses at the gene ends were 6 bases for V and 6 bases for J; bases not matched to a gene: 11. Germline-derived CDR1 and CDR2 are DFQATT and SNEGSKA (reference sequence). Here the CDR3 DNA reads TGCAGTGCCCCTATAGCGGGACTCGTGGATACGCAGTATTTT. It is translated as CSAPIAGLVDTQYF.

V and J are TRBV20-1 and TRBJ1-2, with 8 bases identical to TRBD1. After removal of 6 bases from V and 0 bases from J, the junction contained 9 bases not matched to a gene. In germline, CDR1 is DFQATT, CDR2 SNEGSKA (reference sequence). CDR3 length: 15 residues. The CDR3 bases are TGCAGTGCATTTGGACAGGGCAAAGCTAACTATGGCTACACCTTC. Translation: CSAFGQGKANYGYTF.

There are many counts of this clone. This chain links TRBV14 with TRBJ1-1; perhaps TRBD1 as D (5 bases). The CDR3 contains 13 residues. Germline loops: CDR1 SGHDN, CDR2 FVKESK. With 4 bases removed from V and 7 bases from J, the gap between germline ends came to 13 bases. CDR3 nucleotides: TGTGCCAGCAGCCGGGGGGGAGCTGGTGAAGCTTTCTTT. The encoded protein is CASSRGGAGEAFF.

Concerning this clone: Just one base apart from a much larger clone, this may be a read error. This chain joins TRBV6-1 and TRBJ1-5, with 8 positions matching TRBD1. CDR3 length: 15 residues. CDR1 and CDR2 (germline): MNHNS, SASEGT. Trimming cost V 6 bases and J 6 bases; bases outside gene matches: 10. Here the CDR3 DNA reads TGTGCCAGCAGACGGGCAGGGGGCGTTGGTCAGCCCCAGCATTTT. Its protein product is CASRRAGGVGQPQHF.